The 5 T cell receptor beta chains listed next were all sequenced from one sample in a study of long-term antiretroviral therapy in people with HIV. Run at survey level, the immunoSEQ assay was version v3.0. The repertoire was sequenced with immunoSEQ multiplex PCR; TCRdb's copy has only in-frame clones and lacks some. The sample includes some 28,000 clones, 86% of them seen just once. Sequenced material: unsorted PBMCs, taken 0.8 years after starting antiretroviral therapy. The receptor source for this set is a woman between 25 and 40 years old with HIV.

CDR3 sequence: CASSLLRLEGELFF. CDR3 nucleotides: TGTGCCAGCAGCTTGTTGCGATTAGAAGGGGAGCTGTTTTTT. This chain joins TRBV11-2 and TRBJ2-2; D remains unclear. Deletions cut 3 bases from V and 8 bases from J, with 13 bases between. CDR1 is SGHAT and CDR2 is FQNNGV in the germline V gene. This CDR3 is built from 14 residues.

The chain has TRBV14 and TRBJ2-3, with TRBD2 identical over 15 bases. CDR1 is SGHDN, CDR2 FVKESK, per germline. This CDR3 is built from 17 residues. Unmatched junction bases numbered 7, after V lost 3 bases and J lost 6 bases. The CDR3 loop reads CASSHLGLAGGRDTQYF. CDR3 DNA sequence: TGTGCCAGCAGCCATCTGGGACTAGCGGGGGGCAGGGATACGCAGTATTTT.

The chain has TRBV2 and TRBJ2-7; no reliable D call. V was clipped by 0 bases and J by 2 bases, with 2 bases between them. The CDR3 has 12 amino acids. CDR1 and CDR2 from the germline V gene are SNHLY and FYNNEI. The CDR3: CASSEATYEQYF. Here the CDR3 DNA reads TGTGCCAGCAGTGAAGCGACCTACGAGCAGTACTTC.

The genes are TRBV19 and TRBJ2-3, with 8 bases identical to TRBD2. The V gene's germline CDR1 is LNHDA and CDR2 SQIVND (reference sequence). This CDR3 comprises 17 residues. Trimming took 0 bases from V and 0 from J; bases not matched to a gene: 5. CDR3 DNA: TGTGCCAGTAGTATAGATGGCGGGGGGTCTAGCACAGATACGCAGTATTTT. It codes for CASSIDGGGSSTDTQYF.

The gene calls are TRBV14 and TRBJ2-2; 7 nucleotides line up with TRBD1. V shed 4 bases and J 6 bases; nucleotides not matched to a gene: 5. CDR3 size: 14 residues. Germline CDR1 SGHDN, CDR2 FVKESK. This chain's CDR3 is CASSPHRGAGELFF. Written as DNA, the CDR3 is TGTGCCAGCAGCCCACACAGGGGAGCCGGGGAGCTGTTTTTT.